This T cell receptor (beta chain) originates from a study of blood T cell repertoires in COVID-19. Germline assignment: CDR1 SQVTM and CDR2 ANQGSEA. The V gene end was trimmed by 6 bases and the J gene end by 0 bases; junction bases not matched to a gene: 3. The CDR3 consists of 14 residues. Per the authors' pipeline: Counts of nucleated cells, estimated from reference gene primer amplification, were obtained. Measured with immunoSEQ multiplex PCR; TCRdb has only the in-frame clones, and not every one. That table furnishes V, J and clone size, whereas the DNA furnished D and trimming. Among more than 400,000 clones listed, about nine tenths were seen once.

The sample taken for sequencing was PBMCs or T cells enriched from blood (not recorded which). This clonotype was obtained from a man aged 18 to 35 who had recovered from COVID-19. The genes are TRBV29-1 and TRBJ2-1; TRBD2 matches 9 bases. CDR3 in amino acids: CSVHSGSSYNEQFF. CDR3 nucleotides: TGCAGCGTACATAGCGGGAGCTCCTACAATGAGCAGTTCTTC.